Each of the 24 T cell receptor beta chains below was sequenced from the same sample in a study of blood T cell repertoires in COVID-19. Sequencing used immunoSEQ multiplex PCR; TCRdb keeps in-frame clones, though not all of them. The data show tens of thousands of clones, around four fifths seen once. Sequenced material: peripheral blood. The receptors were gathered from a woman over 75 with acute or convalescent COVID-19.

The CDR3 is CASSVGQGDNSPLHF. DNA for the CDR3: TGTGCCAGCAGCGTTGGTCAGGGCGATAATTCACCCCTCCACTTT. The chain is built from TRBV9 and TRBJ1-6; possibly TRBD1 for D (5 bases). V gave up 2 bases and J gave up 5 bases, with 11 bases separating them. Germline CDR1 is SGDLS and CDR2 is YYNGEE. CDR3 size: 15 residues.

The chain combines TRBV3-1 (or the pseudogene TRBV3-2) with TRBJ1-3; D remains unclear. V was pared by 3 bases and J by 4 bases, with 16 bases between. Looked up from germline, CDR1 is LGHDT and CDR2 is YNNKEL (reference sequence). The CDR3 is 16 amino acids. The CDR3 bases are TGTGCCAGCAGCCAGATCGGGTTCAGAGAAGGAAACACCATATATTTT. This sequence encodes CASSQIGFREGNTIYF.

This clone was counted once. The CDR3 nucleotides read TGTGCCAGTAGTATAGTGCGACAGGGTAGGAACGAGCAGTACTTC. Translating gives CASSIVRQGRNEQYF. The chain joins TRBV19 to TRBJ2-7, with 7 bases lining up with TRBD1. Germline V gives CDR1 LNHDA, CDR2 SQIVND (reference sequence). This CDR3 contains 15 residues. After removal of 1 base from V and 5 bases from J, the junction contained 8 bases not matched to a gene. Using reference TRBV19 and TRBJ2-7 for the parts outside the CDR3, the full variable domain is DGGITQSPKYLFRKEGQNVTLSCEQNLNHDAMYWYRQDPGQGLRLIYYSQIVNDFQKGDIAEGYSVSREKKESFPLTVTSAQKNPTAFYLCASSIVRQGRNEQYFGPGTRLTVT.

The rearrangement uses TRBV6-5 and TRBJ2-7; TRBD1 matches 9 bases. This CDR3 has 14 amino acids. J lost 5 bases, V lost 5 bases, and 7 bases had no gene match. CDR1 and CDR2 (germline): MNHEY, SVGAGI. CDR3 bases: TGTGCCAGCAGTAAGGGGACAGGGTTGGACGAGCAGTACTTC. It encodes CASSKGTGLDEQYF.

V gene TRBV7-9 combines with J gene TRBJ1-1; D not certain. Germline loops: CDR1 SEHNR, CDR2 FQNEAQ (reference sequence). This CDR3 region has 13 residues. Trimming removed 4 bases at V and 2 bases at J, with 8 bases between. The CDR3 DNA sequence: TGTGCCAGCAGCTGGGGAGAAAACACTGAAGCTTTCTTT. This gives the protein CASSWGENTEAFF.

This clone was found once. The V call is TRBV6-2 or TRBV6-3, the J call TRBJ2-5; TRBD2 aligns across 9 bases. V was clipped by 2 bases and J by 5 bases; unmatched bases: 9. This CDR3 is 16 amino acids long. Looked up from germline, CDR1 is MNHEY and CDR2 is SVGEGT. The CDR3 is CASSYVILAGRETQYF. The CDR3 nucleotides are TGTGCCAGCAGTTACGTCATTCTAGCGGGGCGTGAGACCCAGTACTTC.

V is TRBV5-1 and J is TRBJ1-6, with D perhaps matching TRBD1 (6 bases). V was trimmed by 4 bases and J by 7 bases, leaving 15 bases between them. There are 15 residues in the CDR3. CDR1 is SGHRS and CDR2 is YFSETQ in the germline V gene. CDR3 residues: CASSPSTGLNSPLHF. The CDR3 DNA is TGCGCCAGCAGCCCTTCGACAGGCCTGAATTCACCCCTCCACTTT. The variable domain in full, completed from reference TRBV5-1 and TRBJ1-6, reads KAGVTQTPRYLIKTRGQQVTLSCSPISGHRSVSWYQQTPGQGLQFLFEYFSETQRNKGNFPGRFSGRQFSNSRSEMNVSTLELGDSALYLCASSPSTGLNSPLHFGNGTRLTVT.

This clone is medium-sized in the sample. This chain links TRBV6-5 with TRBJ1-2; D remains unclear. CDR3 length: 15 amino acids. Between the trimmed V and J ends, which lost 0 bases and 4 bases, there was a span of 12 bases. Germline V lookup: CDR1 MNHEY, CDR2 SVGAGI. In nucleotides, the CDR3 is TGTGCCAGCAGTTACTCGAACGGGGTGGGCTATGGCTACACCTTC. It encodes CASSYSNGVGYGYTF.

The V and J genes are TRBV6-1 and TRBJ1-2; 8 bases are a match to TRBD1. With V trimmed by 1 base and J by 8 bases, 9 bases remained unmatched. The CDR3 consists of 15 residues. Looked up from germline, CDR1 is MNHNS and CDR2 is SASEGT. As DNA, the CDR3 is TGTGCCAGCAGTGAAGTTGGGCAGGGGGCTGGAGGCTACACCTTC. Its protein product is CASSEVGQGAGGYTF.

The chain combines TRBV5-1 with TRBJ2-5; 11 bases line up with TRBD2. The CDR3 extends over 16 amino acids. CDR1 and CDR2 from the germline V gene are SGHRS and YFSETQ. V trimming: 0 bases; J trimming: 2 bases; junction bases outside the gene matches: 3. The CDR3 loop is CASSLVLAGGQETQYF. CDR3 DNA: TGCGCCAGCAGCTTGGTGCTAGCGGGGGGACAAGAGACCCAGTACTTC.

A single count supports this clone. The chain is built from TRBV5-6 and TRBJ1-2, with TRBD1 identical over 10 bases. Germline CDR1 and CDR2: SGHDT and YYEEEE. The CDR3 spans 14 residues. The trim removed 2 bases at V and 5 bases at J, leaving 3 bases unmatched. CDR3 loop: CASSFGQGGYGYTF. The CDR3 region has the DNA TGTGCCAGCAGCTTCGGACAGGGGGGATATGGCTACACCTTC.

This chain uses TRBV5-1 with TRBJ2-2; tentatively, D is TRBD1 (5 bases). Germline values: CDR1 SGHRS, CDR2 YFSETQ. This CDR3 comprises 15 residues. The V end lost 4 bases, the J end lost 3 bases, and 13 bases lay between the germline ends. CDR3 sequence: CASSKYLGDTGELFF. CDR3 DNA sequence: TGCGCCAGCAGCAAATACCTAGGGGACACCGGGGAGCTGTTTTTT.

The rearrangement uses TRBV10-2 and TRBJ2-1, with a tentative D call TRBD2 (7 bases). The V end was cut by 2 bases, the J end by 10 bases, with 12 bases between. This CDR3 comprises 13 residues. Per the germline V gene, CDR1 is WSHSY and CDR2 is SAAADI. The CDR3 bases are TGCGCCAGCAGTGAGGTAGGGGGGGAAGAGCAGTTCTTC. Translated, it gives CASSEVGGEEQFF.

The rearrangement joins TRBV5-1 to TRBJ1-2; maybe TRBD1 (6 bases). In germline, CDR1 is SGHRS, CDR2 YFSETQ. The CDR3 is made up of 15 amino acids. The V gene lost 3 bases and the J gene lost 6 bases, with 18 bases spanning the gap. The CDR3 bases are TGCGCCAGCAGCTCCGACGTAGGGGGGGGCGATGGCTACACCTTC. Translated, it gives CASSSDVGGGDGYTF.

This chain uses TRBV29-1 with TRBJ1-1, with D maybe TRBD1 (5 bases). The length of the CDR3 is 13 residues. Germline loops: CDR1 SQVTM, CDR2 ANQGSEA. V lost 4 bases and J lost 1, with 10 bases in between. The CDR3 reads CSVARQKNTEAFF. The CDR3 DNA reads as TGCAGCGTTGCCCGACAGAAGAACACTGAAGCTTTCTTT.

J is TRBJ2-1 and V is TRBV3-1 (or the pseudogene TRBV3-2); the D gene is possibly TRBD2 (6 bases). The length of the CDR3 is 16 residues. V was trimmed by 2 bases and J by 0 bases, leaving 11 bases between them. Germline loops: CDR1 LGHDT, CDR2 YNNKEL (reference sequence). The CDR3 sequence is CASSQQGLRSYNEQFF. DNA for the CDR3: TGTGCCAGCAGCCAACAGGGACTCCGCTCCTACAATGAGCAGTTCTTC.

The V call is TRBV5-1, the J call TRBJ2-1; maybe TRBD1 (6 bases). The CDR3 loop spans 14 amino acids. Germline CDR1 reads SGHRS; CDR2 reads YFSETQ. Trimming removed 4 bases from V and 7 bases from J, with 15 bases in between. CDR3: CASSGPGTPNEQFF. The CDR3 nucleotides read TGCGCCAGCAGCGGACCCGGGACACCTAATGAGCAGTTCTTC.

The chain links TRBV6-5 to TRBJ2-7; 10 nucleotides align to TRBD2. The J segment lost 5 bases and the V segment lost 6 bases, leaving 10 bases of the junction unmatched. The CDR3 is made up of 15 amino acids. Germline CDR1 is MNHEY and CDR2 is SVGAGI. CDR3: CASSERLAGDDEQYF. CDR3 nucleotides: TGTGCCAGCAGCGAGAGACTAGCGGGCGATGACGAGCAGTACTTC.

V and J are TRBV7-2 and TRBJ1-2; no clear D. The germline gives CDR1 SGHTA, CDR2 FQGNSA. CDR3 length equals 14 residues. V was cut by 3 bases and J by 6 bases, with 14 bases left in between. CDR3 DNA sequence: TGTGCCAGCAGCTTTTGGGCAAATAGCGATGGCTACACCTTC. Protein product: CASSFWANSDGYTF.

J is TRBJ2-5 and V is TRBV6-6, with D hard to call. The V gene lost 2 bases and the J gene lost 0 bases, with 4 bases spanning the gap. Per the germline V gene, CDR1 is MNHNY and CDR2 is SVGAGI (reference sequence). CDR3 length: 13 amino acids. In DNA, the CDR3 is TGTGCCAGCAGTTACCAGTACCAAGAGACCCAGTACTTC. Its translation is CASSYQYQETQYF.

This chain uses TRBV7-3 with TRBJ1-1, with D perhaps matching TRBD1 (5 bases). Germline CDR1 and CDR2: SGHTA and FQGTGA. CDR3 length: 14 residues. Trimming removed 5 bases from V and 1 base from J, with 11 bases in between. The CDR3 is CASSPGGKNTEAFF. The CDR3 DNA is TGTGCCAGCAGCCCCGGGGGGAAGAACACTGAAGCTTTCTTT.

The gene calls are TRBV5-1 and TRBJ2-7; tentative D call: TRBD2 (7 bases). This CDR3 comprises 16 residues. The ends were cut back, 0 bases at V and 5 bases at J, with 18 bases in the middle. Per germline, CDR1 SGHRS and CDR2 YFSETQ. The CDR3: CASSLAVMRGRDEQYF. DNA of the CDR3: TGCGCCAGCAGCTTGGCCGTAATGCGGGGGCGGGACGAGCAGTACTTC.

The rearrangement links TRBV9 to TRBJ2-3; a weak D match, TRBD2 (5 bases). V dropped 3 bases and J dropped 2 bases, with 13 bases sitting between them. Germline values: CDR1 SGDLS, CDR2 YYNGEE. This CDR3 contains 15 residues. The CDR3 reads CASSASGTYTDTQYF. In DNA form, the CDR3 reads TGTGCCAGCAGCGCCTCGGGAACTTACACAGATACGCAGTATTTT.

The chain recombines TRBV4-1 with TRBJ2-2; D is perhaps TRBD1 (6 bases). CDR1 and CDR2 from the germline V gene are MGHRA and YSYEKL. The V end was cut by 2 bases, the J end by 2 bases, with 12 bases between. The CDR3 runs 16 residues. For the CDR3, the DNA is TGCGCCAGCAGCCAAACGGGACACTTAAACACCGGGGAGCTGTTTTTT. It translates to CASSQTGHLNTGELFF.